This T cell receptor (beta chain) was identified during a study of blood T cell repertoires in COVID-19. On the study more broadly: The origin of the acute and convalescent COVID-19 samples was the United States, Italy and Spain.

The data were produced by immunoSEQ multiplex PCR, yet TCRdb's version contains in-frame clones alone and is incomplete. The repertoire consists of 250,000 or so clones, with 80% to 85% occurring once and the leading ten covering around 4.2%. This CDR3 spans 18 amino acids. V gave up 1 base and J gave up 0 bases, with 16 bases separating them. Germline V lookup: CDR1 LGHNA, CDR2 YNFKEQ. The receptor was derived from a man in his sixties with acute or convalescent COVID-19. This chain connects TRBV4-2 to TRBJ2-1; D unresolved. The specimen was peripheral blood. The CDR3 sequence: CASSQVLAGSPSYNEQFF. CDR3 nucleotide sequence: TGTGCCAGCAGCCAAGTCTTAGCCGGATCACCCTCCTACAATGAGCAGTTCTTC.